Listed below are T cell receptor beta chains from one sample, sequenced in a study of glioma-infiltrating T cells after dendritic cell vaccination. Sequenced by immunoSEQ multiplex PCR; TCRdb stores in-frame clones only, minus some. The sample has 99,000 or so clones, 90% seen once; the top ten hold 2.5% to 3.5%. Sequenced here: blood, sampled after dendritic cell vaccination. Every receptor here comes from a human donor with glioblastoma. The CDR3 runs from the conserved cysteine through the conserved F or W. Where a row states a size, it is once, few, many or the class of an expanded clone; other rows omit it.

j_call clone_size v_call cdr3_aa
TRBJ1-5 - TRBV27 CASRRVSGLSRDQPQHF
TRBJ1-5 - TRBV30 CAWSRGSGNQPQHF
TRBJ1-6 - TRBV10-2 CASKQSNSPLHF
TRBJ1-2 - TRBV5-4 CASSLVRRSLDYGYTF
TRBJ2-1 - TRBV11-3 CASSLPRQGRYYNEQFF
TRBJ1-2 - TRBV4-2 CASSPPEKTGRYGYTF
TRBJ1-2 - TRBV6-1 CASSEAGQTLFYGYTF
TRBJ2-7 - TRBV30 CAWRVYSYEQYF
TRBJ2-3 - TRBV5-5 CASSQLAGGFTDTQYF
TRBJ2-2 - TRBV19 CASSTQSNTGELFF
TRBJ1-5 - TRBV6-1 CASREHSNQPQHF
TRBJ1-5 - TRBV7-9 CASSPITGVNQPQHF
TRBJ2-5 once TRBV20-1 CSARRQETQYF
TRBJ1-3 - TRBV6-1 CASRAVADSGNTIYF
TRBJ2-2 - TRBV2 CASREGPQNTGELFF
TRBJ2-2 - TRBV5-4 CASSPTGQGPTGELFF
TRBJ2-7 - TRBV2 CASSRQGHEQYF
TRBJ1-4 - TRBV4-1 CASSQETGANEKLFF
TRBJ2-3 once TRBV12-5 CASGWLTSGGTDTQYF
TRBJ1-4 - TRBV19 CASSSIGELFF
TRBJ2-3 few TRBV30 CAWSGLARTDTQYF
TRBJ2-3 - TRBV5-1 CASSLEGDGPDTQYF
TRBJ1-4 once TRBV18 CASSPDRVNEKLFF
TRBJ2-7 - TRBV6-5 CASSLGRTTYEQYF
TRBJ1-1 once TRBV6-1 CASSVQSNTEAFF
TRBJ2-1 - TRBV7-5 CARTKSSGGSNEQFF
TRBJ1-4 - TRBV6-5 CASSYGQTGSNEKLFF
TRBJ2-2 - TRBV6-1 CASTPAAGTGELFF
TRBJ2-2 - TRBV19 CASTQAQGAFGELFF
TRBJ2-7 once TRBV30 CAWNRDTQTYEQYF
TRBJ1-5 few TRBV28 CASSLGDMSNQPQHF
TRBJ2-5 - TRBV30 CAWGPRAETQYF
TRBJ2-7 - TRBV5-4 CASSLGAGTYEQYF
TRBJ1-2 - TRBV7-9 CASSRQDRSSGYGYTF
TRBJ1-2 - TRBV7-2 CASSPRGMSYGYTF
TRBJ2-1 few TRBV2 CASPGEGSSYNEQFF
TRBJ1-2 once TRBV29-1 CSVELGSWTGGDYGYTF
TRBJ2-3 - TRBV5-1 CASSSGDKTDTQYF
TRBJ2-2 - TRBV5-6 CASSPPWPANTGELFF
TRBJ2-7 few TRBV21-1 CASSRGRGNEQYF
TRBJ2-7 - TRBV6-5 CASSYRRAYEQYF
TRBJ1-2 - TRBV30 CAWSATRAYGYTF
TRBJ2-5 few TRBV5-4 CASSLHQGGIETQYF
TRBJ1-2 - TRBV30 CAWSRQGEDGYTF
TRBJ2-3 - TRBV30 CAWAGLAGADTQYF
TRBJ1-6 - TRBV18 CASSPGGQSPLHF
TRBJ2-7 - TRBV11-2 CASSRGGNRGDEQYF
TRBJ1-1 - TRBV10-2 CASSDIRDRGLNTEAFF
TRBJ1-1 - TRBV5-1 CASSLPGGSTEAFF
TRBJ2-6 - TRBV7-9 CASSLSRTVYSGANVLTF
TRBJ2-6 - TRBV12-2 CASRCRSGANVLTF
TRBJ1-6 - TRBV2 CASSDRRINSPLHF
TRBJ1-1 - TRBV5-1 CASSSAENTEAFF
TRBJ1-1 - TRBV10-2 CASSELAAGTGGRGAFF
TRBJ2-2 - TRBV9 CASSVMGAAHTGELFF
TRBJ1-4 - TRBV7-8 CASSEDRALNEKLFF
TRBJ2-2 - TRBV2 CASSGGLGTGELFF